This T cell receptor beta chain was captured by sequencing in a study of blood T cells in healthy people across ages. Combining a sample-barcoded 5' primer with a J-beta primer mix, a second PCR ran for about 6 to 12 cycles. From the 5' RACE reads, TCRdb called clonotypes with MiXCR, one entry per CDR3 protein. The sample holds approximately 960,000 distinct CDR3 sequences, 25% to 30% seen once. By frequency in the sample, this clonotype is medium-sized. These data were likewise used in another study, on T cells of mothers and their children. According to that study: Some 2.7 million TCR beta reads per child versus over 9 million per mother.

Sequencing was performed on blood. This receptor was taken from a woman aged 40 to 50 in good health.

CDR3 region: CASSDAGTGLFQETQYF. The CDR3, as DNA: TGTGCCAGCAGCGACGCCGGGACAGGGCTTTTCCAAGAGACCCAGTACTTC. The chain uses TRBV14 and TRBJ2-5; 9 nucleotides line up with TRBD1. The CDR3 runs to 17 residues. The trim removed 5 bases at V and 1 base at J, leaving 11 bases unmatched. Germline assignment: CDR1 SGHDN and CDR2 FVKESK. The full variable domain, in which reference TRBV14 and TRBJ2-5 provide the parts outside the CDR3, is EAGVTQFPSHSVIEKGQTVTLRCDPISGHDNLYWYRRVMGKEIKFLLHFVKESKQDESGMPNNRFLAERTGGTYSTLKVQPAELEDSGVYFCASSDAGTGLFQETQYFGPGTRLLVL.